These T cell receptor beta chains were read from a single sample in a study of T-cell reconstitution after alpha-beta-depleted transplantation in children. TCRdb itself ran the PCR reads through MiXCR, one entry per CDR3 protein. The repertoire holds about 500,000 distinct CDR3 sequences, with approximately 29% as singletons. The material sequenced was PBMCs from the stem cell graft donor, taken from the stem cell graft. These receptors all come from a human donor who donated a stem cell graft to a child with aplastic anemia. Both conserved end residues are part of each CDR3. Each record gives: clone size, D gene, V gene, J gene, CDR3 DNA, CDR3 protein. The D gene is left open where the match is weak. Rows give clone size only sometimes, using once, few, many, or a class for an expanded clone.

clone_size: few
d_call: NA
v_call: TRBV6-2/TRBV6-3
j_call: TRBJ2-7
cdr3_nt: TGTGCCAGCAGCCCCAGGAGCGGCCTCTCCTACGAGCAGTACTTC
cdr3_aa: CASSPRSGLSYEQYF

clone_size: few
d_call: TRBD2
v_call: TRBV7-8
j_call: TRBJ2-1
cdr3_nt: TGTGCCAGCAGCTTTAGGGAGACTAGCGATGAGCAGTTCTTC
cdr3_aa: CASSFRETSDEQFF

clone_size: NA
d_call: NA
v_call: TRBV7-9
j_call: TRBJ1-6
cdr3_nt: TGTGCCAGCAGCCCGGGCCCTTATAATTCACCCCTCCACTTT
cdr3_aa: CASSPGPYNSPLHF

clone_size: NA
d_call: NA
v_call: TRBV27
j_call: TRBJ1-5
cdr3_nt: TGTGCCAGCAGTTTCCGCCCTAGCAATCAGCCCCAGCATTTT
cdr3_aa: CASSFRPSNQPQHF

clone_size: few
d_call: TRBD1
v_call: TRBV6-2/TRBV6-3
j_call: TRBJ1-1
cdr3_nt: TGTGCCAGCAGTTACTGGGGACAGGGACGCACTGAAGCTTTCTTT
cdr3_aa: CASSYWGQGRTEAFF

clone_size: NA
d_call: NA
v_call: TRBV29-1
j_call: TRBJ2-2
cdr3_nt: TGCAGCGTTGGGGCTTCTAGCACGGCCGGGGAGCTGTTTTTT
cdr3_aa: CSVGASSTAGELFF

clone_size: few
d_call: NA
v_call: TRBV12-3/TRBV12-4
j_call: TRBJ2-5
cdr3_nt: TGTGCCAGCAGTACGGACCAACTCGAATGGACCCAGTACTTC
cdr3_aa: CASSTDQLEWTQYF

clone_size: once
d_call: NA
v_call: TRBV27
j_call: TRBJ2-7
cdr3_nt: TGTGCCAGCAGTTTAAGATCGTACGTCGGGACCTACGAGCAGTACTTC
cdr3_aa: CASSLRSYVGTYEQYF

clone_size: NA
d_call: TRBD1
v_call: TRBV7-2
j_call: TRBJ2-2
cdr3_nt: TGTGCCAGCAGCTTAGGGACAGGGATGAACACCGGGGAGCTGTTTTTT
cdr3_aa: CASSLGTGMNTGELFF

clone_size: NA
d_call: NA
v_call: TRBV30
j_call: TRBJ2-3
cdr3_nt: TGTGCCTGGAGTGGGGGGAGTTCAGATACGCAGTATTTT
cdr3_aa: CAWSGGSSDTQYF

clone_size: few
d_call: TRBD2
v_call: TRBV6-5
j_call: TRBJ2-1
cdr3_nt: TGTGCCAGCGGGCAACTAGCGAGAAATGAGCAGTTCTTC
cdr3_aa: CASGQLARNEQFF

clone_size: NA
d_call: NA
v_call: TRBV30
j_call: TRBJ2-1
cdr3_nt: TGTGCCTGGAGGCCCGGAATGTGGGATTCGGAGCAGTTCTTC
cdr3_aa: CAWRPGMWDSEQFF

clone_size: NA
d_call: NA
v_call: TRBV7-2
j_call: TRBJ2-7
cdr3_nt: TGTGCCAGCAGCTCGGGCGGTCTCTACGAGCAGTACTTC
cdr3_aa: CASSSGGLYEQYF

clone_size: once
d_call: NA
v_call: TRBV12-3/TRBV12-4
j_call: TRBJ2-7
cdr3_nt: TGTGCCAGCAGCCCAGGACTGGGACCATTCCTCGACGAGCAGTACTTC
cdr3_aa: CASSPGLGPFLDEQYF

clone_size: NA
d_call: NA
v_call: TRBV20-1
j_call: TRBJ2-3
cdr3_nt: TGCAGTGCGAGGACAAGCCCACTCAGCACAGATACGCAGTATTTT
cdr3_aa: CSARTSPLSTDTQYF

clone_size: NA
d_call: NA
v_call: TRBV4-3
j_call: TRBJ2-7
cdr3_nt: TGCGCCAGCAGCCAAGATCGGGCAGGACGATTTTCCCCCTACGAGCAGTACTTC
cdr3_aa: CASSQDRAGRFSPYEQYF

clone_size: few
d_call: NA
v_call: TRBV7-2
j_call: TRBJ2-7
cdr3_nt: TGTGCCAGCAGCTTAGTAGGGACGGGAGATGAGCAGTACTTC
cdr3_aa: CASSLVGTGDEQYF

clone_size: few
d_call: NA
v_call: TRBV5-1
j_call: TRBJ1-5
cdr3_nt: TGCGCCAGCAGCTTGCGTGGGGGCAATCAGCCCCAGCATTTT
cdr3_aa: CASSLRGGNQPQHF

clone_size: few
d_call: NA
v_call: TRBV7-2
j_call: TRBJ1-1
cdr3_nt: TGTGCCAGCAGCTTAAATCCAGGGGTAACTGAAGCTTTCTTT
cdr3_aa: CASSLNPGVTEAFF

clone_size: NA
d_call: NA
v_call: TRBV14
j_call: TRBJ1-1
cdr3_nt: TGTGCCAGCGGGGATCTTCTGAACACTGAAGCTTTCTTT
cdr3_aa: CASGDLLNTEAFF

clone_size: few
d_call: NA
v_call: TRBV19
j_call: TRBJ1-5
cdr3_nt: TGTGCCAGTAGTAGCGCGGGGACTCAGCCCCAGCATTTT
cdr3_aa: CASSSAGTQPQHF

clone_size: few
d_call: NA
v_call: TRBV6-5
j_call: TRBJ2-2
cdr3_nt: TGTGCCAGCAGTTACTCCAGACGAACGAACACCGGGGAGCTGTTTTTT
cdr3_aa: CASSYSRRTNTGELFF

clone_size: NA
d_call: NA
v_call: TRBV7-2
j_call: TRBJ2-3
cdr3_nt: TGTGCCAGCAGCCACGTGAAGGCAGATACGCAGTATTTT
cdr3_aa: CASSHVKADTQYF

clone_size: few
d_call: NA
v_call: TRBV20-1
j_call: TRBJ2-6
cdr3_nt: TGCAGTGCTACTGGGACGGGACCCGAGGTCCTGACTTTC
cdr3_aa: CSATGTGPEVLTF

clone_size: NA
d_call: NA
v_call: TRBV29-1
j_call: TRBJ2-2
cdr3_nt: TGCAGCGTTGATGCGGGGCTAGGGGCCGGGGAGCTGTTTTTT
cdr3_aa: CSVDAGLGAGELFF

clone_size: NA
d_call: NA
v_call: TRBV5-5
j_call: TRBJ2-3
cdr3_nt: TGTGCCAGCAGCTTGGTCAGGGGACCGCTCGGGACGCAGTATTTT
cdr3_aa: CASSLVRGPLGTQYF

clone_size: NA
d_call: NA
v_call: TRBV20-1
j_call: TRBJ2-4
cdr3_nt: TGCAGTGCTAGAACGGGAACCGCCAAAAACATTCAGTACTTC
cdr3_aa: CSARTGTAKNIQYF

clone_size: many
d_call: TRBD2
v_call: TRBV12-3/TRBV12-4
j_call: TRBJ2-7
cdr3_nt: TGTGCCAGCAGGGGACTAGCGGGAGAGAGCTACGAGCAGTACTTC
cdr3_aa: CASRGLAGESYEQYF

clone_size: NA
d_call: NA
v_call: TRBV5-1
j_call: TRBJ1-5
cdr3_nt: TGCGCCAGCAGCTTGGACGGATATCAGCCCCAGCATTTT
cdr3_aa: CASSLDGYQPQHF

clone_size: NA
d_call: NA
v_call: TRBV12-3/TRBV12-4
j_call: TRBJ2-1
cdr3_nt: TGTGCCAGCAGTTTAGCGGCCTCCTACAATGAGCAGTTCTTC
cdr3_aa: CASSLAASYNEQFF